The 14 T cell receptor beta chains below were found in one sample sequenced in a study of post-analysis software for immune sequencing data. Whole-study results and caveats: Controls had lower frequencies than patients of 4 or 5 TRBV segments, which included TRBV5-6, TRBV5-1 and TRBV20-1.

Libraries were made from TCR beta cDNA, and they carried unique molecular identifiers. TCRdb re-analysed the PCR reads in MiXCR, keeping a single row per CDR3 protein. This sample carries more than 350,000 distinct CDR3 sequences, about 39% of them seen once, and the ten largest clones take around 8%. Their recognized antigens are unknown. The specimen was blood. These receptors were taken from a girl between 2 and 10 years old with multiple sclerosis.

This clonotype appeared a few times. This chain uses TRBV7-9 with TRBJ2-1; D possibly corresponds to TRBD1 (5 bases). The V and J ends lost 4 bases and 7 bases respectively, with 17 bases between them. Germline-derived CDR1 and CDR2 are SEHNR and FQNEAQ (reference sequence). The CDR3 runs 15 residues. The CDR3 reads CASSSLDPKGNEQFF. In DNA, the CDR3 is TGTGCCAGCAGCTCCCTGGACCCCAAGGGGAATGAGCAGTTCTTC.

This clonotype appeared a few times. The chain has TRBV9 and TRBJ2-1; tentative D call: TRBD1 (5 bases). Trimming left V 3 bases short and J 8 bases short, with 12 bases between. Germline CDR1 and CDR2: SGDLS and YYNGEE. The CDR3 sequence is 13 residues long. In nucleotides, the CDR3 is TGTGCCAGCAGCGCCCAGGGTTTCGATGAGCAGTTCTTC. Encoded protein: CASSAQGFDEQFF.

This rearrangement joins TRBV5-1 to TRBJ1-2; the match to TRBD1 covers 8 bases. V trimming: 3 bases; J trimming: 4 bases; junction bases outside the gene matches: 5. In germline, CDR1 is SGHRS, CDR2 YFSETQ. The CDR3 has 14 residues. The chain's CDR3 is CASSSTGAIYGYTF. The CDR3 DNA follows: TGCGCCAGCAGCTCGACAGGGGCGATCTATGGCTACACCTTC.

The chain has TRBV4-2 and TRBJ2-7, with D maybe TRBD1 (6 bases). This CDR3 comprises 15 residues. The germline CDR1 and CDR2 sequences are LGHNA and YNFKEQ. Trimming took off 1 base at V and 1 base at J, with 11 bases between the two ends. CDR3 in DNA: TGTGCCAGCAGCCAAGTGGGGGCAGGATCCTACGAGCAGTACTTC. Translating it yields CASSQVGAGSYEQYF.

The chain recombines TRBV18 with TRBJ2-7; the D is unclear. V was pared by 4 bases and J by 1 base, with 8 bases between. CDR1 KGHSH and CDR2 LQKENI come from the germline V gene. This CDR3 comprises 13 residues. CDR3 loop: CASSRDTSYEQYF. CDR3 DNA: TGTGCCAGCTCACGTGACACTTCCTACGAGCAGTACTTC.

This clonotype showed up just a few times. CDR3 sequence reads: CSLGTSGFNEQFF. CDR3 in DNA: TGCAGCTTAGGAACGTCAGGGTTTAATGAGCAGTTCTTC. This rearrangement joins TRBV29-1 to TRBJ2-1; perhaps TRBD1 as D (5 bases). The V and J ends lost 8 bases and 7 bases respectively, with 18 bases between them. The CDR3 loop spans 13 amino acids. The germline CDR1 and CDR2 sequences are SQVTM and ANQGSEA.

The gene calls are TRBV11-2 and TRBJ1-4; D is possibly TRBD1 (5 bases). The CDR3 covers 15 residues. CDR1 is SGHAT, CDR2 FQNNGV, per germline. Trimming took 7 bases from V and 6 from J, leaving 18 bases between them. CDR3 coding DNA: TGTGCCAGCATAGAGAGGGGCGCGCAGGATGAAAAACTGTTTTTT. Its protein is CASIERGAQDEKLFF.

This clonotype has more than one count but fewer than ten. This chain connects TRBV5-5 to TRBJ2-7; D is undetermined. V dropped 0 bases and J dropped 0 bases, with 7 bases sitting between them. Germline V lookup: CDR1 SGHKS, CDR2 YYEKEE (reference sequence). CDR3 length equals 14 residues. CDR3: CASSLGGDSYEQYF. In DNA, the CDR3 is TGTGCCAGCAGCTTGGGCGGAGACTCCTACGAGCAGTACTTC.

Only a few counts were recorded for this clonotype. The chain combines TRBV5-1 with TRBJ2-5, with 9 bases matching TRBD1. Germline V gene data show CDR1 as SGHRS and CDR2 as YFSETQ. The J segment lost 2 bases and the V segment lost 2 bases, leaving 7 bases of the junction unmatched. The CDR3 sequence is 16 residues long. The CDR3: CASSLGQGSTQETQYF. In nucleotides, the CDR3 is TGCGCCAGCAGCTTAGGACAGGGGTCGACGCAAGAGACCCAGTACTTC.

The rearrangement uses TRBV29-1 and TRBJ2-1, with 7 nucleotides matching TRBD2. The CDR3 runs to 15 residues. Trimming removed 7 bases from V and 0 bases from J; junction bases left unmatched: 9. Germline V gene sequence: CDR1 SQVTM, CDR2 ANQGSEA. The CDR3 coding sequence is TGCAGCGCCCCCAGCGGGGCCAGCTCCTACAATGAGCAGTTCTTC. Its translation: CSAPSGASSYNEQFF.

V is TRBV5-1 and J is TRBJ2-7; D call uncertain. The CDR3 has 14 amino acids. The germline V gene has CDR1 SGHRS and CDR2 YFSETQ. The V end was cut by 6 bases, the J end by 3 bases, with 16 bases between. The CDR3 region has the DNA TGCGCCAGCAACCCCCAAGGCGGTAACTACGAGCAGTACTTC. Amino acid sequence: CASNPQGGNYEQYF.

V usage is TRBV7-9 and J usage is TRBJ1-6; the match to TRBD1 covers 10 bases. Germline V gene lookup returns CDR1 SEHNR and CDR2 FQNEAQ (reference sequence). V dropped 5 bases and J dropped 7; count of bases not matched to a gene: 11. This CDR3 contains 17 residues. CDR3 DNA: TGTGCCAGCAGCCCAGGGACAGGGGCAAAGGAAAATTCACCCCTCCACTTT. Translated: CASSPGTGAKENSPLHF.

On this clonotype: A read error is possible here, since a much larger clone lies one base away. Likely a read error: the CDR3 ends without its conserved phenylalanine or tryptophan. V gene TRBV20-1 combines with J gene TRBJ2-5, with D possibly matching TRBD1 (6 bases). The tail of the sequence fits TRBJ2-7 better, so the J call may be wrong. Germline values: CDR1 DFQATT, CDR2 SNEGSKA (reference sequence). The CDR3 covers 13 residues. CDR3 sequence (DNA): TGCAGTGCTAGAGTCCAGGGGTCCTACGAGCAGTACTCC. Protein product: CSARVQGSYEQYS.

The chain recombines TRBV20-1 with TRBJ1-1; 8 bases are shared with TRBD1. V shed 0 bases, J shed 5 bases, and the junction held 11 bases outside the gene matches. The CDR3 spans 16 residues. Germline CDR1 and CDR2: DFQATT and SNEGSKA (reference sequence). CDR3 region: CSARDPSRQGHTEAFF. The CDR3 DNA is TGCAGTGCTAGAGACCCCTCCCGACAGGGGCATACTGAAGCTTTCTTT.